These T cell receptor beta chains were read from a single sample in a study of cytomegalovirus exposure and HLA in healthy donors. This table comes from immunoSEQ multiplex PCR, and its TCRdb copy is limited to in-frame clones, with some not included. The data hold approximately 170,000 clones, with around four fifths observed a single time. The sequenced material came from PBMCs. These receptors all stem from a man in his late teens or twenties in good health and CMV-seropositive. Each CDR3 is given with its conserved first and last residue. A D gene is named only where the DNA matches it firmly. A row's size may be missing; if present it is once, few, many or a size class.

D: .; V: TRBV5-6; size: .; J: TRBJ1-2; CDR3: CASSLGQGIGYTF; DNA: TGTGCCAGCAGCTTGGGGCAGGGTATAGGCTACACCTTC
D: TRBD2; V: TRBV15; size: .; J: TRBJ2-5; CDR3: CATSPGGETQYF; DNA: TGTGCCACCAGCCCGGGGGGGGAGACCCAGTACTTC
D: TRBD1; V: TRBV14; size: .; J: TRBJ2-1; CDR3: CASSLRQGNEQFF; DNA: TGTGCCAGCAGCCTCCGACAGGGCAATGAGCAGTTCTTC
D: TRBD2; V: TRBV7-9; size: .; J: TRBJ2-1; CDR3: CASSGRGGLGEQFF; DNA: TGTGCCAGCAGCGGGAGGGGCGGCCTGGGGGAGCAGTTCTTC
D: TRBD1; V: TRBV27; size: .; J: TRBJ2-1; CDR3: CASSPSPGQTHNEQFF; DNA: TGTGCCAGCAGCCCTTCACCGGGACAGACCCACAATGAGCAGTTCTTC
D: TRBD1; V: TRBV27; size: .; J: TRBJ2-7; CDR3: CASSPWDRLYEQYF; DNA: TGTGCCAGCAGTCCGTGGGACAGACTCTACGAGCAGTACTTC
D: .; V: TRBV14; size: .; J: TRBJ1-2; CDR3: CASSHTNPTVGEVGYTF; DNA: TGTGCCAGCAGCCATACAAACCCTACAGTAGGGGAGGTTGGCTACACCTTC
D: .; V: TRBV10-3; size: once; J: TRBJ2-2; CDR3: CAISESGSGELFF; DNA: TGTGCCATCAGTGAGTCGGGCTCCGGGGAGCTGTTTTTT
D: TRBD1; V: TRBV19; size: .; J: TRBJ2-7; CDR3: CASSLTGTGSLEQYF; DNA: TGTGCCAGTAGTCTTACCGGGACAGGGTCTCTCGAGCAGTACTTC
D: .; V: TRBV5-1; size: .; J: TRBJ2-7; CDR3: CASSSEDNQYEQYF; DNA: TGCGCCAGCAGCTCCGAGGACAACCAGTACGAGCAGTACTTC
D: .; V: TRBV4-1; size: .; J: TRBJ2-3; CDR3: CASSQLASDTQYF; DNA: TGCGCCAGCAGCCAATTAGCGTCAGATACGCAGTATTTT
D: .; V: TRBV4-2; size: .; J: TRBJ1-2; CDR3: CASSQDRTAYYGYTF; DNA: TGTGCCAGCAGCCAAGATAGGACAGCCTATTATGGCTACACCTTC
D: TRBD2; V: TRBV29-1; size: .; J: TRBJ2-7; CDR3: CSVEDLRLAGVYEQYF; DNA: TGCAGCGTTGAAGATCTTCGGCTAGCGGGAGTCTACGAGCAGTACTTC
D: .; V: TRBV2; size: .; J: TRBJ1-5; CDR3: CASQGRGGPQHF; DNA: TGTGCCAGCCAGGGTCGGGGGGGGCCCCAGCATTTT
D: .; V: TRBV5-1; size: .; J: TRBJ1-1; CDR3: CASSYQMKGQHETFF; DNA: TGCGCCAGCAGTTATCAAATGAAAGGACAGCATGAAACTTTCTTT
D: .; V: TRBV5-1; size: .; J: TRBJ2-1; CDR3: CASSLGGGPPGFF; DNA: TGCGCCAGCAGCTTGGGGGGGGGCCCCCCTGGGTTCTTC
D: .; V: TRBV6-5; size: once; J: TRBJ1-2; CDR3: CASSPGQNNYGYTF; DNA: TGTGCCAGCAGTCCCGGACAGAATAACTATGGCTACACCTTC
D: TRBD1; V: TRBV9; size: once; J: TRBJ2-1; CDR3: CASSVGRAGGFYNEQFF; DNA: TGTGCCAGCAGCGTAGGGAGAGCAGGGGGCTTCTACAATGAGCAGTTCTTC
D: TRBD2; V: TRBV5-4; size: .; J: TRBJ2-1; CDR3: CASNPFSGRALSNEQFF; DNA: TGTGCCAGCAACCCCTTCAGCGGGAGGGCCCTCAGTAATGAGCAGTTCTTC
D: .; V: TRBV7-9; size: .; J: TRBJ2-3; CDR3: CASSRNREFTHTQYF; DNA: TGTGCCAGCAGCCGTAACAGGGAGTTCACCCATACGCAGTATTTT
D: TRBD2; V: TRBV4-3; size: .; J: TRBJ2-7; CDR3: CASSQTSGPYEQYF; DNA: TGCGCCAGCAGCCAAACTAGCGGGCCCTACGAGCAGTACTTC
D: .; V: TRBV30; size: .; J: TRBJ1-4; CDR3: CAWSSGATNEKLFF; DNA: TGTGCCTGGAGTAGCGGAGCAACTAATGAAAAACTGTTTTTT
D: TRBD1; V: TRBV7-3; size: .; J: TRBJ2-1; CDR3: CASSLGQGGSEQFF; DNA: TGTGCCAGCAGTCTGGGACAGGGGGGGAGTGAGCAGTTCTTC
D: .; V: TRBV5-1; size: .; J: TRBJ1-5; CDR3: CASSLDGDSNQPQHF; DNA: TGCGCCAGCAGCTTGGATGGAGATAGCAATCAGCCCCAGCATTTT
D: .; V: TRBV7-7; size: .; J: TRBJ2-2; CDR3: CASSLLGANTGELFF; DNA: TGTGCCAGCAGCTTACTTGGAGCGAACACCGGGGAGCTGTTTTTT
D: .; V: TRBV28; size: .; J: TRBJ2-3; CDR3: CASPNPGEWGVLDPYWDTQYF; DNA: TGTGCCAGCCCGAACCCCGGGGAGTGGGGGGTTCTAGACCCGTATTGGGATACGCAGTATTTT
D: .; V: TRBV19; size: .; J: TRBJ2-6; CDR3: CASSRGVGANVLTF; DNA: TGTGCCAGTAGTAGGGGGGTTGGGGCCAACGTCCTGACTTTC
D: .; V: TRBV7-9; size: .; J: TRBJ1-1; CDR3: CASSLQAMNTEAFF; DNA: TGTGCCAGCAGCTTACAGGCCATGAACACTGAAGCTTTCTTT
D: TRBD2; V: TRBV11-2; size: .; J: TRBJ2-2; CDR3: CASSPDGLAGGLITGELFF; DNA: TGTGCCAGCAGCCCTGACGGGCTAGCGGGTGGCCTAATCACCGGGGAGCTGTTTTTT
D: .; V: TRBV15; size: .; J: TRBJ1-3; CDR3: CATSRDLGNTIYF; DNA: TGTGCCACCAGCAGAGATCTCGGTAACACCATATATTTT
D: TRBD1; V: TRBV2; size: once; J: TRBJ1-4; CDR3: CASYRDREANEKLFF; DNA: TGTGCCAGCTATCGCGACAGGGAAGCTAATGAAAAACTGTTTTTT
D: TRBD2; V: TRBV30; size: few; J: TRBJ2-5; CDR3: CAWSVLIARETETQYF; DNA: TGTGCCTGGAGTGTACTAATTGCGCGGGAGACAGAGACCCAGTACTTC
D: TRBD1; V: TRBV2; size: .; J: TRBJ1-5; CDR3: CASSALGTGRTRPQHF; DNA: TGTGCCAGCAGTGCTTTAGGGACAGGCCGTACTCGGCCCCAGCATTTT
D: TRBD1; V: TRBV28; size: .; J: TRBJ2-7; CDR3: CASIIDRGYYEQYF; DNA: TGTGCCAGCATCATTGACAGGGGGTACTACGAGCAGTACTTC
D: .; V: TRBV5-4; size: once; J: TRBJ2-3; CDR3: CASSLGFEEDTQYF; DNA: TGTGCCAGCAGCTTGGGATTCGAGGAAGATACGCAGTATTTT
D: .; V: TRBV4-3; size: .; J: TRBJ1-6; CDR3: CASSQVTPGDGDSPLHF; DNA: TGCGCCAGCAGCCAAGTTACCCCAGGGGACGGCGATTCACCCCTCCACTTT
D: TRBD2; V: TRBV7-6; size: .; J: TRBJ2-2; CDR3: CASSPGTSGAGTGELFF; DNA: TGTGCCAGCAGCCCCGGGACTAGCGGCGCGGGTACCGGGGAGCTGTTTTTT
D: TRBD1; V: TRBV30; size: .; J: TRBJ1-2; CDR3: CASSTGDKGYTF; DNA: TGTGCCTCCTCGACAGGGGATAAGGGCTACACCTTC